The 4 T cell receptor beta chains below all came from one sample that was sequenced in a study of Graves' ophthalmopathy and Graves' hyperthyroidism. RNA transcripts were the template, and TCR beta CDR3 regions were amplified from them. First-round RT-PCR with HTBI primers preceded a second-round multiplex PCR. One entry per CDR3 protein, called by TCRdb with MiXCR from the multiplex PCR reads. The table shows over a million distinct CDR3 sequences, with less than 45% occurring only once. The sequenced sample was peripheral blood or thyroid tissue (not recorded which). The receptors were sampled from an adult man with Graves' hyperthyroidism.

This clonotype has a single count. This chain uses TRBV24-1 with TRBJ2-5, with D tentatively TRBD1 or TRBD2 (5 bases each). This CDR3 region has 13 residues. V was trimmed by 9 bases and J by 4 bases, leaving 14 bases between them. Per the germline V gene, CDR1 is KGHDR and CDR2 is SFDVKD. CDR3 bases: TGTGCCACCGGCAGCCAGGGACGAGAGACCCAGTACTTC. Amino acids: CATGSQGRETQYF.

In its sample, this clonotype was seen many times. The CDR3 loop reads CASSRDSIIDNSPLHF. The CDR3 DNA reads TGCGCCAGCAGCCGGGACAGTATCATCGATAATTCACCCCTCCACTTT. The V and J genes are TRBV5-1 and TRBJ1-6, with TRBD1 matching over 7 bases. Germline trimming cut 4 bases from V and 5 bases from J; bases unmatched to any gene: 9. CDR1 and CDR2 from the germline V gene are SGHRS and YFSETQ. This CDR3 contains 16 residues.

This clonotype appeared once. The CDR3: CASSDPGPSQPQHF. The CDR3 nucleotides are TGTGCCAGCAGTGATCCAGGGCCCAGTCAGCCCCAGCATTTT. The gene calls are TRBV25-1 and TRBJ1-5, with D tentatively TRBD1 (5 bases). Trimming stripped 3 bases from V and 6 bases from J, with 12 bases between. The CDR3 spans 14 residues. CDR1 is MGHDK and CDR2 is SYGVNS in the germline V gene.

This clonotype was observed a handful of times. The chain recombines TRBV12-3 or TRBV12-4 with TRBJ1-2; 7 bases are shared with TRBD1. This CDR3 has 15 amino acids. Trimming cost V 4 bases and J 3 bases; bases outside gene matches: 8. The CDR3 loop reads CASSSGGTADYGYTF. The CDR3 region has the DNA TGTGCCAGCAGTTCGGGTGGGACAGCTGACTATGGCTACACCTTC.